The clone carrying this T cell receptor (beta chain) was recorded once. Some clones are missing from TCRdb's copy, which holds only in-frame ones; the method was immunoSEQ multiplex PCR. Altogether some 150,000 clones are present, nearly 95% being singletons, with the ten largest covering 2.4%. V lost 6 bases and J 0 bases, leaving 14 bases between the germline ends. This CDR3 has 15 residues. Germline V gene lookup returns CDR1 MNHNY and CDR2 SVGAGI (reference sequence). These data are taken from a study of control samples from healthy donors and cancer patients. The V and J genes are TRBV6-6 and TRBJ1-1, with a possible D match to TRBD1 (5 bases). The TCR originated in a man aged 50 or older in good health. The source material was blood. CDR3 loop: CASRRNRQLNTEAFF. CDR3 DNA sequence: TGTGCCAGCAGACGAAATAGACAGTTGAACACTGAAGCTTTCTTT.